Following are 2 T cell receptor beta chains from one sample sequenced in a study of cytotoxic CD8 clonotypes in ibrutinib-treated CLL. Assay used: immunoSEQ multiplex PCR; TCRdb lists only in-frame clones, some missing. The table records 60,000 to 65,000 clones, roughly 50% of them present only once. Source: PBMCs, taken after 12 months of ibrutinib treatment. These receptors originate from a human donor with chronic lymphocytic leukemia.

The chain couples TRBV5-5 to TRBJ2-7; 7 nucleotides align to TRBD2. V shed 4 bases, J shed 1 base, and the junction held 14 bases outside the gene matches. Germline loops: CDR1 SGHKS, CDR2 YYEKEE (reference sequence). CDR3 length: 17 amino acids. CDR3 in DNA: TGTGCCAGCAGCCCCTCCTGGGGGAGGGCCTCTTCCTACGAGCAGTACTTC. Amino acids: CASSPSWGRASSYEQYF.

This clone turned up a few times. The chain carries TRBV18 and TRBJ2-7; D may be TRBD2 (6 bases). Germline V gene data show CDR1 as KGHSH and CDR2 as LQKENI. V lost 2 bases, J lost 0 bases, and 17 bases lay in between. The CDR3 is 17 residues long. This CDR3 reads CASSPGLGRGSSYEQYF. In nucleotides, the CDR3 is TGTGCCAGCTCACCAGGTCTAGGCCGGGGGAGCTCCTACGAGCAGTACTTC. Full variable domain (outside the CDR3, taken from reference TRBV18 and TRBJ2-7): NAGVMQNPRHLVRRRGQEARLRCSPMKGHSHVYWYRQLPEEGLKFMVYLQKENIIDESGMPKERFSAEFPKEGPSILRIQQVVRGDSAAYFCASSPGLGRGSSYEQYFGPGTRLTVT.